These T cell receptor beta chains were read from a single sample in a study of blood T cell repertoires in COVID-19. Clones were sequenced by immunoSEQ multiplex PCR, and TCRdb holds only the in-frame ones, with some missing. The sample includes some 130,000 clones, just under 85% seen only once; the top ten take 15% to 20%. Sequencing was carried out using peripheral blood. These receptors were collected from a woman aged 45 to 65 with acute or convalescent COVID-19. Both conserved end residues are part of each CDR3. D genes are given only for firm matches. A clone size is listed for some rows: how often the clone was seen (once, few, many), or a class if it is expanded.

V	D	J	size	CDR3	DNA
TRBV7-8	NA	TRBJ1-1	many	CASSSSAREGTEAFF	TGTGCCAGCAGCTCCAGCGCCAGGGAGGGCACTGAAGCTTTCTTT
TRBV5-1	NA	TRBJ1-2	NA	CASSQGSNYGYTF	TGCGCCAGCAGCCAGGGTAGCAATTATGGCTACACCTTC
TRBV5-4	NA	TRBJ1-2	NA	CASSSLDSPYYGYTF	TGTGCCAGCAGCTCTCTGGACAGCCCGTACTATGGCTACACCTTC
TRBV7-6	NA	TRBJ1-1	NA	CASSLGTIGNTEAFF	TGTGCCAGCAGCTTAGGGACAATAGGAAACACTGAAGCTTTCTTT
TRBV27	NA	TRBJ1-2	NA	CASSLRSPTGGGYTF	TGTGCCAGCAGTTTACGTTCACCAACCGGGGGAGGCTACACCTTC
TRBV12-3/TRBV12-4	TRBD1	TRBJ2-4	NA	CATDRVLGYF	TGTGCCACCGACAGGGTGCTAGGATACTTC
TRBV10-3	TRBD1	TRBJ1-5	NA	CAISESGTGVAQPQHF	TGTGCCATCAGTGAGTCCGGGACAGGGGTAGCTCAGCCCCAGCATTTT
TRBV27	TRBD1	TRBJ2-7	NA	CASSLSYRDRGSYEQYF	TGTGCCAGCAGTTTATCTTACCGGGACAGGGGCTCCTACGAGCAGTACTTC
TRBV10-3	NA	TRBJ1-2	NA	CAISDNNPYGYTF	TGTGCCATCAGTGATAACAATCCCTATGGCTACACCTTC
TRBV7-6	NA	TRBJ2-1	once	CASSLVLSEQFF	TGTGCCAGCAGCTTAGTTCTTAGCGAGCAGTTCTTC
TRBV3-1/TRBV3-2	NA	TRBJ1-4	NA	CASSHPNEKLFF	TGTGCCAGCAGCCACCCTAACGAAAAACTGTTTTTT
TRBV6-5	TRBD1	TRBJ1-5	once	CASRIGQGARQPQHF	TGTGCCAGCAGAATCGGACAGGGGGCACGTCAGCCCCAGCATTTT
TRBV5-1	TRBD1	TRBJ2-3	NA	CASSRGTGGPDSTDTQYF	TGCGCCAGCAGCCGAGGGACAGGGGGCCCTGATAGCACAGATACGCAGTATTTT
TRBV6-1	TRBD1	TRBJ2-3	once	CASSELGTGRTDTQYF	TGTGCCAGCAGTGAATTAGGGACAGGGCGCACAGATACGCAGTATTTT
TRBV28	NA	TRBJ1-5	once	CASSLGKLGNQPQHF	TGTGCCAGCAGTTTAGGCAAGTTGGGCAATCAGCCCCAGCATTTT
TRBV5-1	NA	TRBJ1-2	once	CASQREGSAGGYTF	TGCGCCAGCCAGCGAGAGGGGTCGGCGGGAGGCTACACCTTC
TRBV3-1/TRBV3-2	TRBD1	TRBJ1-6	once	CASSQTGNSPLHF	TGTGCCAGCAGCCAGACAGGGAATTCACCCCTCCACTTT
TRBV19	NA	TRBJ2-3	NA	CASTNNPDTQYF	TGTGCCAGTACTAATAATCCAGATACGCAGTATTTT
TRBV10-3	NA	TRBJ1-2	NA	CAISDRTELYGYTF	TGTGCCATCAGTGACAGGACTGAACTCTATGGCTACACCTTC